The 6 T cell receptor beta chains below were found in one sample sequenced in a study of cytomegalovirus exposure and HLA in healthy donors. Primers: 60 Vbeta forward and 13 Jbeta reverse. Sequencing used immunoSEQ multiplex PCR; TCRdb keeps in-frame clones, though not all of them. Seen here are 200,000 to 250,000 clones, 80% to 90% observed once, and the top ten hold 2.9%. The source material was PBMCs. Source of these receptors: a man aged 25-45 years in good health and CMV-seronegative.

The CDR3 protein is CAIRGQGSIRNSYEQYF. The CDR3 bases are TGTGCCATCAGAGGACAGGGGTCAATTCGTAACTCCTACGAGCAGTACTTC. This chain uses TRBV10-3 with TRBJ2-7; TRBD1 agrees at 9 bases. Germline lookup yields CDR1 ENHRY and CDR2 SYGVKD. CDR3 length: 17 residues. V was pared by 6 bases and J by 0 bases, with 12 bases of the junction left unmatched.

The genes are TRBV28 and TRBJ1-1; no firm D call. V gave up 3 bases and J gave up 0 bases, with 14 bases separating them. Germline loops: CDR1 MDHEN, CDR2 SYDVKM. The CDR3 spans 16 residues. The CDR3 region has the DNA TGTGCCAGCAGTTTTGAAATCACAATCCTGAACACTGAAGCTTTCTTT. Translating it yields CASSFEITILNTEAFF.

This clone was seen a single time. CDR3 sequence reads: CASSLQGQGNEKLFF. CDR3 nucleotide sequence: TGTGCCAGCAGCCTTCAGGGACAGGGGAATGAAAAACTGTTTTTT. V is TRBV7-9 and J is TRBJ1-4; 10 bases agree with TRBD1. The J segment lost 5 bases and the V segment lost 5 bases, leaving 5 bases of the junction unmatched. The CDR3 contains 15 residues. From germline, CDR1 is SEHNR and CDR2 FQNEAQ (reference sequence).

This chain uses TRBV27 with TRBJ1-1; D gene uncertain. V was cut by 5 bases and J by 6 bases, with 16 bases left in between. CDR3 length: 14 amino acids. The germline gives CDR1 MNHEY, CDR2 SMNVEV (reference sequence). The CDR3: CASSPQTPSAEAFF. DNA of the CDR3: TGTGCCAGCAGTCCCCAGACCCCAAGCGCTGAAGCTTTCTTT.

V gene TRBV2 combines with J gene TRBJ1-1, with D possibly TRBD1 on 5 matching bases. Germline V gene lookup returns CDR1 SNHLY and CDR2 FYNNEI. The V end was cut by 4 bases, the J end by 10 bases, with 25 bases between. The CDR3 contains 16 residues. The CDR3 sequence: CASSVGRGRPAGGAFF. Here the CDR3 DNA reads TGTGCCAGCAGTGTGGGGCGGGGCAGACCCGCGGGAGGAGCTTTCTTT.

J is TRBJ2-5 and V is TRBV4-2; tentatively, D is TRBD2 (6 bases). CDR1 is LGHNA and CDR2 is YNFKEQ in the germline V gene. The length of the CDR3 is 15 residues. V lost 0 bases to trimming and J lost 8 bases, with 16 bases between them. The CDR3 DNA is TGTGCCAGCAGCCAAGATCGGCGGGGCCCTTCAACCCAGTACTTC. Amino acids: CASSQDRRGPSTQYF.